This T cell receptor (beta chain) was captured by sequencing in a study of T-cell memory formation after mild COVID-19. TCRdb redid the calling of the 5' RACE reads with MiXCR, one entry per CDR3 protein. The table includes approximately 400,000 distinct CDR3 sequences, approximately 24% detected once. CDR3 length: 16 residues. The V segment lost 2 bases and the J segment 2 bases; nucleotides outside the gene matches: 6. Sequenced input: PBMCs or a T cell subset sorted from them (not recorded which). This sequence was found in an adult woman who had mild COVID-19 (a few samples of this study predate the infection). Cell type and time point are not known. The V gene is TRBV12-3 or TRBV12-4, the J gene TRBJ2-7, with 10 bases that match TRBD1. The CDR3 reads CASSLRGQGPTYEQYF. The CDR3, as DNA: TGTGCCAGCAGTTTACGGGGACAGGGGCCGACCTACGAGCAGTACTTC.